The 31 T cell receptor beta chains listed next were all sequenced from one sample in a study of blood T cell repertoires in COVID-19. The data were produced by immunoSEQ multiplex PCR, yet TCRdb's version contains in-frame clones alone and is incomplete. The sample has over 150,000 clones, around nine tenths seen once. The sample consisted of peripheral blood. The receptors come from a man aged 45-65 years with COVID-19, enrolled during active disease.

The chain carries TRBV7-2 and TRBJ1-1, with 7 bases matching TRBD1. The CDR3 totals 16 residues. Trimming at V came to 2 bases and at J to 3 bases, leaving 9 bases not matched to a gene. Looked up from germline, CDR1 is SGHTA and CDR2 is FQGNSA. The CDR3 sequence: CASSLPGGPIDTEAFF. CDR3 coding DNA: TGTGCCAGCAGCTTACCAGGGGGACCCATAGACACTGAAGCTTTCTTT.

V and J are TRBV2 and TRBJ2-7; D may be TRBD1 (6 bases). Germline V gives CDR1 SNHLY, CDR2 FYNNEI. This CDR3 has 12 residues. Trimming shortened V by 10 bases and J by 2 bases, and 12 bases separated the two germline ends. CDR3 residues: CATGGWTYEQYF. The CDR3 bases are TGTGCCACTGGGGGCTGGACCTACGAGCAGTACTTC.

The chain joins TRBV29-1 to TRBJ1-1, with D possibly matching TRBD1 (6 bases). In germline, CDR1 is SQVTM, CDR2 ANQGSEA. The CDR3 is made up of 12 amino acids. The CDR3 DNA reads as TGCAGTGCCGGACAGCAGAACACTGAAGCTTTCTTT. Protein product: CSAGQQNTEAFF.

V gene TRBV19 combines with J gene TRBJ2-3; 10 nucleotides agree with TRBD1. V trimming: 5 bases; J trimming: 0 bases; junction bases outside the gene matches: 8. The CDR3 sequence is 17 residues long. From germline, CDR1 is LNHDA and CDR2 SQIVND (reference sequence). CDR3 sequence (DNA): TGTGCCAGTAGTCCGGGACAGGGGCCTACTAGCACAGATACGCAGTATTTT. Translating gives CASSPGQGPTSTDTQYF.

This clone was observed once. The DNA for the CDR3 is TGTGCTAGTGGTTACGGTGTGAGGGGACTAGCGGGAAGAAGCGGGGAGCTGTTTTTT. Translation: CASGYGVRGLAGRSGELFF. The chain recombines TRBV12-5 with TRBJ2-2, with TRBD2 matching over 13 bases. V gave up 4 bases and J gave up 7 bases; unmatched junction bases: 15. CDR3 length: 19 amino acids. The germline CDR1 and CDR2 sequences are LGHNT and FRNRAP.

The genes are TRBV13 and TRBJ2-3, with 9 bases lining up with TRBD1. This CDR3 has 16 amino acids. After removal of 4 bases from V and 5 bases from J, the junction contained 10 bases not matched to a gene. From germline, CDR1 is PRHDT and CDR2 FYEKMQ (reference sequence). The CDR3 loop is CASSSPGTGFGDTQYF. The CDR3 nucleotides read TGTGCCAGCAGCTCCCCCGGGACAGGGTTTGGAGATACGCAGTATTTT.

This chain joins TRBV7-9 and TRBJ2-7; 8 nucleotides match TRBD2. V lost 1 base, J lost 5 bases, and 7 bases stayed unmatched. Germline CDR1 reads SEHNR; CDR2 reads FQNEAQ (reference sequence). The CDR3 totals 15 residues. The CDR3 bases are TGTGCCAGCAGCTTAGGTTGGCGGGAGGACGACGAGCAGTACTTC. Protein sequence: CASSLGWREDDEQYF.

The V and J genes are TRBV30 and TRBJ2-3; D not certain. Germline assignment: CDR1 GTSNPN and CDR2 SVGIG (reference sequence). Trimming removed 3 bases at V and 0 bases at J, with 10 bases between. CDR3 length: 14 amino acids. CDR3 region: CAWRILQSTDTQYF. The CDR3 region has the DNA TGTGCCTGGAGGATATTGCAGAGCACAGATACGCAGTATTTT.

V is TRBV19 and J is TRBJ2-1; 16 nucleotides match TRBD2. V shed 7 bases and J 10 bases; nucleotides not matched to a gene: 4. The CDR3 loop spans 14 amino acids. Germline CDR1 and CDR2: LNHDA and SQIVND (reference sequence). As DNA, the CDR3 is TGTGCCAGTATGGGACTAGCGGGGGGGCAAGAGCAGTTCTTC. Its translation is CASMGLAGGQEQFF.

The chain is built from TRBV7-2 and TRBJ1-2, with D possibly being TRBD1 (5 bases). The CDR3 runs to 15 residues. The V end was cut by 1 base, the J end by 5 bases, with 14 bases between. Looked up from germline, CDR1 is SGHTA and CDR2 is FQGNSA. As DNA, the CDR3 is TGTGCCAGCAGCTTAGAGGCGTCAGGGAGGTATGGCTACACCTTC. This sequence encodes CASSLEASGRYGYTF.

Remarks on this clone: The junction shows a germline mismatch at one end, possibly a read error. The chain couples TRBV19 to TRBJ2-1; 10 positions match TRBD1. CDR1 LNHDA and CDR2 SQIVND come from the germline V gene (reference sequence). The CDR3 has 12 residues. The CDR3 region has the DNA TGTGCCAGTAGGAAGACAGGGGGCGCCGTTCTCTTC. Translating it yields CASRKTGGAVLF.

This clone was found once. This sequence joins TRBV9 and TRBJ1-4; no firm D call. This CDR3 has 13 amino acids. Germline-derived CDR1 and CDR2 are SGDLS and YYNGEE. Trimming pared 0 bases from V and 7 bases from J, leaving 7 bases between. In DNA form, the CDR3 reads TGTGCCAGCAGCGTAGACGGAGGTGAAAAACTGTTTTTT. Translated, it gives CASSVDGGEKLFF.

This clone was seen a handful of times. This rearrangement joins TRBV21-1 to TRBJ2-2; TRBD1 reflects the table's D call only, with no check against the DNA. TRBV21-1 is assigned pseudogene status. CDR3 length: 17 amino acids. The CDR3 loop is CASSRRPGQGVPGELFF. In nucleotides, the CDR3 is TGTGCCAGCAGCAGAAGACCGGGACAGGGGGTGCCGGGGGAGCTGTTTTTT.

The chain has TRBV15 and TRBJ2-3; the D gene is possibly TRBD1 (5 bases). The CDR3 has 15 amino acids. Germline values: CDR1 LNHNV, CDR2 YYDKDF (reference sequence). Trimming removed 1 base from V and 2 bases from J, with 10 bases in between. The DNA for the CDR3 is TGTGCCACCAGCAGAGTGGGGCAGGCCACAGATACGCAGTATTTT. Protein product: CATSRVGQATDTQYF.

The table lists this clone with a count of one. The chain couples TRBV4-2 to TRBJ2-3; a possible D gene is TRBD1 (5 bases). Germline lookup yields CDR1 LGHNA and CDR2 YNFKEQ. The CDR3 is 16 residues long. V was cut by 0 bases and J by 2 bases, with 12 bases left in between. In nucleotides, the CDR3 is TGTGCCAGCAGCCAAGATCCTCAGGGTCCCACAGATACGCAGTATTTT. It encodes CASSQDPQGPTDTQYF.

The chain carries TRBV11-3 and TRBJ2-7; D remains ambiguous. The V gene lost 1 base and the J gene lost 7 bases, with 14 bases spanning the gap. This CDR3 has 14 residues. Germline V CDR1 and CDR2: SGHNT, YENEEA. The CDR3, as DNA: TGTGCCAGCAGCTTAGGAGCGCTACTGAGGGAGCAGTACTTC. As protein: CASSLGALLREQYF.

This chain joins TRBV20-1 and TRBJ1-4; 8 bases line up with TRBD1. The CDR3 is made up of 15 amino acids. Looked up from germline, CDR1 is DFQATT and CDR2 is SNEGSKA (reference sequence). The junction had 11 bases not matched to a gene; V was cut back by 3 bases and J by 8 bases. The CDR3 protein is CSASWGVGQGEKLFF. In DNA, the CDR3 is TGCAGTGCTAGTTGGGGTGTTGGACAGGGAGAAAAACTGTTTTTT.

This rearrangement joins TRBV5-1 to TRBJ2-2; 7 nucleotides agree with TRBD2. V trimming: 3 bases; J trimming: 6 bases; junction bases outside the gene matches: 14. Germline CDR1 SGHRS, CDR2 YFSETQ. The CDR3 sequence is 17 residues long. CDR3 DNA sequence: TGCGCCAGCAGCTCCTGGCCCGGGACTACGTTCGCCGGGGAGCTGTTTTTT. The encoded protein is CASSSWPGTTFAGELFF.

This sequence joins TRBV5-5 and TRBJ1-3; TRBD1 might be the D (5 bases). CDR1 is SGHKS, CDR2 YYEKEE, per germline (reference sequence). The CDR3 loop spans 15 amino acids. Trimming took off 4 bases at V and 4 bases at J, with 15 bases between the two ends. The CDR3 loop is CASSPRGTLGNTIYF. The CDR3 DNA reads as TGTGCCAGCAGCCCACGGGGGACGTTGGGAAACACCATATATTTT.

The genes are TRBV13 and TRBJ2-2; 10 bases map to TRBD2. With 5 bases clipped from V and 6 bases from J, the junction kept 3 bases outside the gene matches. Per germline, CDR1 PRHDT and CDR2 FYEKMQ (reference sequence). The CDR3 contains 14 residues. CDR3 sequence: CASSQGLAPGELFF. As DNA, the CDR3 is TGTGCCAGCAGCCAGGGACTAGCGCCCGGGGAGCTGTTTTTT.

The CDR3: CSASPDRERYF. In DNA, the CDR3 is TGCAGTGCTAGCCCCGACAGGGAGCGGTACTTC. The V and J genes are TRBV20-1 and TRBJ2-5; 7 bases are a match to TRBD1. CDR3 size: 11 residues. J gave up 13 bases and V 3 bases, and 8 bases lay outside the gene matches. From germline, CDR1 is DFQATT and CDR2 SNEGSKA (reference sequence).

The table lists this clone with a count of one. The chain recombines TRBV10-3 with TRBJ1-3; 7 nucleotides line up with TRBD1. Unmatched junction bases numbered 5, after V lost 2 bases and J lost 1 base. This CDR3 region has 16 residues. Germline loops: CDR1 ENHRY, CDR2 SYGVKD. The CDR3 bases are TGTGCCATCAGTGAGCCACTCAGGGGGTCTGGAAACACCATATATTTT. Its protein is CAISEPLRGSGNTIYF.

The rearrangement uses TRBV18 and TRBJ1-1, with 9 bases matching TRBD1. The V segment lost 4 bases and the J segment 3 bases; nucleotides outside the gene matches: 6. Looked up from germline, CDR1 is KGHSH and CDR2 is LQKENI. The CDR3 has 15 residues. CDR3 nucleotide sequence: TGTGCCAGCTCACTCGGACAGGGGAGGTACACTGAAGCTTTCTTT. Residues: CASSLGQGRYTEAFF.

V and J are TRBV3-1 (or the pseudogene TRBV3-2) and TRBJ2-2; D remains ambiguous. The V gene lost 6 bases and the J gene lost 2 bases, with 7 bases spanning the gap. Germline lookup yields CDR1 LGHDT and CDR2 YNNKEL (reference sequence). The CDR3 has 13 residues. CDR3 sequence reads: CASSLYNTGELFF. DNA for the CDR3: TGTGCCAGCAGTCTTTATAACACCGGGGAGCTGTTTTTT.

CDR3 coding DNA: TGTGCCAGCAGCTTAGAGTCTAGCGGGATCTATGAGCAGTTCTTC. Its protein is CASSLESSGIYEQFF. J is TRBJ2-1 and V is TRBV7-9; 9 nucleotides align to TRBD2. This CDR3 has 15 amino acids. The V gene's germline CDR1 is SEHNR and CDR2 FQNEAQ (reference sequence). V was pared by 1 base and J by 8 bases, with 6 bases of the junction left unmatched.

CDR3 loop: CASSPGDGTYEQYF. CDR3 bases: TGTGCCAGCAGTCCGGGGGACGGTACCTACGAGCAGTACTTC. The J gene is TRBJ2-7, the V gene TRBV6-5; the D gene is possibly TRBD2 (6 bases). The V end was cut by 5 bases, the J end by 2 bases, with 13 bases between. The CDR3 runs to 14 residues. CDR1 is MNHEY and CDR2 is SVGAGI in the germline V gene.

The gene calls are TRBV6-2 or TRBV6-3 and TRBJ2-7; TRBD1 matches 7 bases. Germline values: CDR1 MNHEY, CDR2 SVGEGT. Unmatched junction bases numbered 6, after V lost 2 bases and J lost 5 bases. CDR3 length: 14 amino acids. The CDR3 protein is CASSYGGQNHEQYF. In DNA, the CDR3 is TGTGCCAGCAGTTACGGGGGACAGAACCACGAGCAGTACTTC.

The CDR3 DNA reads as TGTGCCAGCAGTTACACAGGAAAGATACTTGAAGCTTTCTTT. This encodes CASSYTGKILEAFF. The chain recombines TRBV6-5 with TRBJ1-1; a weak D match, TRBD1 (5 bases). The CDR3 loop spans 14 amino acids. Trimming left V 2 bases short and J 7 bases short, with 14 bases between. CDR1 MNHEY and CDR2 SVGAGI come from the germline V gene.

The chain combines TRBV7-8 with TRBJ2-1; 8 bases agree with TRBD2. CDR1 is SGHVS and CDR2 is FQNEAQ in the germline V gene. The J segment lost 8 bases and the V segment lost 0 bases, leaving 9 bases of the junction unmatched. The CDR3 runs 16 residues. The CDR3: CASSLAWVAGNDEQFF. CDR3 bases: TGTGCCAGCAGCTTAGCGTGGGTAGCGGGGAATGATGAGCAGTTCTTC.

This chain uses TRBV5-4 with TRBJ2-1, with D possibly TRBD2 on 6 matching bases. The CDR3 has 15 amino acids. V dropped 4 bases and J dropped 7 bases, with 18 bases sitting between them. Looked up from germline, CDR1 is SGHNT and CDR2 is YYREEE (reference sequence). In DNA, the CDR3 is TGTGCCAGCAGCCCAAACAGACTAGTTGTGAATGAGCAGTTCTTC. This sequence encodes CASSPNRLVVNEQFF.

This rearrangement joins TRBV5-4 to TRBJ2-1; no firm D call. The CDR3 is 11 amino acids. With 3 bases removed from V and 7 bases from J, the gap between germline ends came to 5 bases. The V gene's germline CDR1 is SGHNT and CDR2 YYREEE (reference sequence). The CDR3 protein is CASSSTNEQFF. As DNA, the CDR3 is TGTGCCAGCAGCTCTACTAATGAGCAGTTCTTC. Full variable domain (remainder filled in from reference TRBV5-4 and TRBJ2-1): ETGVTQSPTHLIKTRGQQVTLRCSSQSGHNTVSWYQQALGQGPQFIFQYYREEENGRGNFPPRFSGLQFPNYSSELNVNALELDDSALYLCASSSTNEQFFGPGTRLTVL.